This T cell receptor beta chain was identified during a study of blood T cell repertoires in COVID-19. Background on the study: Recovery among Cohort 3 donors was established by two negative PCRs, clearance, or symptom resolution.

Data came from immunoSEQ multiplex PCR; TCRdb stores just in-frame clones and leaves some out. Seen here are a few hundred thousand clones, about 89% observed once, and the top ten hold approximately 1.8%. This clone was counted a single time. Trimming removed 2 bases from V and 8 bases from J; junction bases left unmatched: 7. The CDR3 covers 14 residues. CDR1 and CDR2 from the germline V gene are GTSNPN and SVGIG (reference sequence). Sequencing input: PBMCs or T cells enriched from blood (not recorded which). V is TRBV30 and J is TRBJ2-1; 9 bases are a match to TRBD2. This receptor was obtained from a man in his forties in a cohort exposed to, infected with or recovered from COVID-19 (not recorded which). CDR3 sequence: CAWSRTSGRDEQFF. DNA of the CDR3: TGTGCCTGGAGTCGCACTAGCGGGCGGGATGAGCAGTTCTTC.